This TCR beta chain was identified in a study of blood T cell repertoires in COVID-19. Across the study: Samples came from the United States, Italy and Spain, spanning acute and convalescent COVID-19. Sample material is recorded as cDNA or gDNA derived from T cells, B-cell-depleted T cells, or PBMCs.

Original handling: Amplifying reference gene primers gave estimates of nucleated cell counts. Libraries were prepared by immunoSEQ multiplex PCR; TCRdb keeps only in-frame clonotypes and omits some of them. From that table come the V and J calls and clone size; the DNA was used to work out D and trimming. The sample has roughly 140,000 clones, about 77% seen once. After removal of 1 base from V and 4 bases from J, the junction contained 4 bases not matched to a gene. There are 17 residues in the CDR3. In germline, CDR1 is SGHNT, CDR2 YYREEE (reference sequence). The clonotype was recovered from a man aged 60-69 years with acute or convalescent COVID-19. This chain connects TRBV5-4 to TRBJ2-5, with 16 bases fitting TRBD2. Sequences were obtained from peripheral blood. In nucleotides, the CDR3 is TGTGCCAGCAGCTTGCAGGGACTAGCGGGAGGGGGAGAGACCCAGTACTTC. It codes for CASSLQGLAGGGETQYF.